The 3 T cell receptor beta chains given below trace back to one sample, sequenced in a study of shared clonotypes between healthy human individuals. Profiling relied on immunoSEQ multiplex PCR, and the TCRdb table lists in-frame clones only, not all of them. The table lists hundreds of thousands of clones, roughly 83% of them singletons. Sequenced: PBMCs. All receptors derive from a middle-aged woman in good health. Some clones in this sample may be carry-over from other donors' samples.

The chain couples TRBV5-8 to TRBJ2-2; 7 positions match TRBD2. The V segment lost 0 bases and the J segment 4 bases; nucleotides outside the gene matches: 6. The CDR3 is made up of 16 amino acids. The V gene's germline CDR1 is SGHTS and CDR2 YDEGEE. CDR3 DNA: TGTGCCAGCAGCTTGGTCTTACAGCGGGGCACCGGGGAGCTGTTTTTT. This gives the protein CASSLVLQRGTGELFF.

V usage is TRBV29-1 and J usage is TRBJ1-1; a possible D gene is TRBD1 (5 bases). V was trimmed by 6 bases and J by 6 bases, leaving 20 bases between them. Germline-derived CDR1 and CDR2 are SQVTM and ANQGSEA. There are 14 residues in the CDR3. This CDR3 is CSVRPGGGVAEAFF. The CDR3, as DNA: TGCAGCGTCCGTCCTGGGGGGGGAGTGGCTGAAGCTTTCTTT.

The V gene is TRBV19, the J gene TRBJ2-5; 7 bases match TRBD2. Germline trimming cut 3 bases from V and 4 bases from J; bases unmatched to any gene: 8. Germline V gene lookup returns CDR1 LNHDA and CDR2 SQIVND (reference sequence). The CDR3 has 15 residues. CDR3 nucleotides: TGTGCCAGTAGTATGGAGCGGGGTCGAGGAGAGACCCAGTACTTC. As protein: CASSMERGRGETQYF.